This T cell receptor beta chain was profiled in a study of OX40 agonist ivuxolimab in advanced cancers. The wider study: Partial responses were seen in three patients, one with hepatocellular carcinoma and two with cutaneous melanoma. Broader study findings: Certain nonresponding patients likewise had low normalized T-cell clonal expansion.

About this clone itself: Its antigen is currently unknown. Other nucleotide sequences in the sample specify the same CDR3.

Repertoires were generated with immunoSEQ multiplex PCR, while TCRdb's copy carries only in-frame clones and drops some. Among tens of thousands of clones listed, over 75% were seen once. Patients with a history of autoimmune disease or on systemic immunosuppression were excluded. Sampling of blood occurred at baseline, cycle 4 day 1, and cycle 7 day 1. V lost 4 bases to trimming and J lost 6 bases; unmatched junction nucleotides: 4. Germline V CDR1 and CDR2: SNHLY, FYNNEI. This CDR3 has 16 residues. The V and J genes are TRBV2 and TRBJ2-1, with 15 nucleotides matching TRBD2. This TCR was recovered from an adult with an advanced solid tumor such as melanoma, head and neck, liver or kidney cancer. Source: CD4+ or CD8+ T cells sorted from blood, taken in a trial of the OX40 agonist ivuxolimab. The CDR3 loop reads CASSGTSGGAGNEQFF. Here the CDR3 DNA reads TGTGCCAGCAGTGGGACTAGCGGGGGGGCCGGCAATGAGCAGTTCTTC.